This T cell receptor (beta chain) was identified in a study of cytomegalovirus exposure and HLA in healthy donors. The overall study: Inside one of the first data releases sat tens of millions of unique TCRs taken from HLA-typed donors.

Points from the study as a whole: As was reported, the HLA-A and HLA-B alleles of most subjects were accurately predicted from TCR beta sequences. Presence/absence analyses took donor sequencing depth as roughly uniform.

This PCR relied on a set of 60 Vbeta primers and 13 Jbeta primers. The repertoire was sequenced with immunoSEQ multiplex PCR; TCRdb's copy has only in-frame clones and lacks some. Of 160,000 or so clones listed, roughly 80% were seen once; the top ten hold about 4.4%. Concerning this clone itself: Its matching antigen is unknown.

CDR1 is LNHDA, CDR2 SQIVND, per germline (reference sequence). Trimming shortened V by 8 bases and J by 4 bases, and 18 bases separated the two germline ends. The CDR3 sequence is 16 residues long. V gene TRBV19 combines with J gene TRBJ2-6; TRBD1 is a possible D gene (5 bases). Material for sequencing was PBMCs. The sequence was obtained from a man aged 40-49 years in good health and CMV-seronegative. CDR3 in amino acids: CASLWTRRVGANVLTF. DNA for the CDR3: TGTGCCAGTCTTTGGACACGACGTGTCGGGGCCAACGTCCTGACTTTC. The full variable domain, with the rest looked up from reference TRBV19 and TRBJ2-6, is DGGITQSPKYLFRKEGQNVTLSCEQNLNHDAMYWYRQDPGQGLRLIYYSQIVNDFQKGDIAEGYSVSREKKESFPLTVTSAQKNPTAFYLCASLWTRRVGANVLTFGAGSRLTVL.